These T cell receptor beta chains were read from a single sample in a study of technical replicates of blood from several donors. Some clones are missing from TCRdb's copy, which holds only in-frame ones; the method was immunoSEQ multiplex PCR. Here the sample spans around 72,000 clones, 95% to 98% being singletons. The source material was T cells isolated from PBMCs. The origin of the receptors is a human donor in good health. Each CDR3 is given with its conserved first and last residue.

J: TRBJ2-5
V: TRBV19
CDR3: CASSLGLGETQYF

J: TRBJ1-2
V: TRBV29-1
CDR3: CSTGTPVRPANYGYTF

J: TRBJ2-7
V: TRBV4-2
CDR3: CASSPETSGRREQYF

J: TRBJ1-1
V: TRBV21-1
CDR3: CASSHAREAFF

J: TRBJ2-2
V: TRBV9
CDR3: CATGGVAGELFF

J: TRBJ2-7
V: TRBV5-4
CDR3: CASSPDRAHEQYF

J: TRBJ1-1
V: TRBV11-2
CDR3: CASSPDREITEAFF

J: TRBJ2-7
V: TRBV5-1
CDR3: CASSPILLEDGYEQYF

J: TRBJ2-7
V: TRBV30
CDR3: CALSSRGYEQYF

J: TRBJ2-3
V: TRBV10-3
CDR3: CASGGGTDTQYF

J: TRBJ2-5
V: TRBV28
CDR3: CASRAQGLETQYF

J: TRBJ1-1
V: TRBV6-6
CDR3: CASSYLDRVVNTEAFF

J: TRBJ2-7
V: TRBV28
CDR3: CASSQNSGGYEQYF

J: TRBJ1-5
V: TRBV9
CDR3: CASSVDGGEQPQHF

J: TRBJ1-2
V: TRBV5-1
CDR3: CASSLSAGGSVYGYTF

J: TRBJ1-5
V: TRBV28
CDR3: CASRGTGKNQPQHF

J: TRBJ1-2
V: TRBV5-4
CDR3: CASSLVGREYGYTF

J: TRBJ2-2
V: TRBV27
CDR3: CASRFIGQGSTGELFF

J: TRBJ2-7
V: TRBV5-1
CDR3: CASSLDHSYEQYF

J: TRBJ2-7
V: TRBV29-1
CDR3: CSVLGRTGGGLYEQYF

J: TRBJ1-5
V: TRBV6-5
CDR3: CASSLSGVQPQHF

J: TRBJ2-7
V: TRBV9
CDR3: CASSVAGWAGGPYEQYF

J: TRBJ2-3
V: TRBV2
CDR3: CASRARLAGGPFTQYF

J: TRBJ2-5
V: TRBV5-6
CDR3: CASSLVGSQETQYF

J: TRBJ2-6
V: TRBV28
CDR3: CASSHVGGYGANVLTF

J: TRBJ1-1
V: TRBV28
CDR3: CASSLGGEGTEAFF

J: TRBJ2-5
V: TRBV19
CDR3: CASSSPRAVGKETQYF

J: TRBJ1-5
V: TRBV7-9
CDR3: CASSYGTGRNQPQHF

J: TRBJ2-7
V: TRBV10-3
CDR3: CAISRVPYEQYF

J: TRBJ1-1
V: TRBV7-9
CDR3: CASSPTWAENTEAFF

J: TRBJ2-7
V: TRBV27
CDR3: CASSLTSGNLHEQYF

J: TRBJ2-5
V: TRBV2
CDR3: CASSSRGQETQYF

J: TRBJ2-3
V: TRBV28
CDR3: CASRGQGRGDTQYF

J: TRBJ2-1
V: TRBV5-6
CDR3: CASSSPAAAGGSSYNEQFF

J: TRBJ1-2
V: TRBV5-1
CDR3: CASSPPDRRGGYTF